What follows are 14 T cell receptor beta chains derived from one specimen sequenced in a study of shared clonotypes between healthy human individuals. TCRdb's copy holds only in-frame clones and misses some; the assay was immunoSEQ multiplex PCR. This sample has roughly 2.2 million clones; around 92% occur once, and the top ten carry about 0.36%. The sequenced sample consisted of naive CD4+ T cells from PBMCs. Indicated subset: CD45RA+ positively selected. These receptors all come from a man between 18 and 35 years old in good health. Some clones in this sample may be carry-over from other donors' samples.

This clone was counted only a few times. V usage is TRBV23-1 and J usage is TRBJ1-2; possible D gene TRBD1, 5 bases. TRBV23-1 is designated an ORF whose function remains uncertain. The CDR3 is made up of 15 amino acids. V was trimmed by 0 bases and J by 2 bases, leaving 10 bases between them. This chain's CDR3 is CASSQSGEGNYGYTF. The CDR3 region has the DNA TGCGCCAGCAGTCAATCGGGGGAAGGGAACTATGGCTACACCTTC.

This chain connects TRBV28 to TRBJ2-4; D is unresolved. Trimming took off 3 bases at V and 3 bases at J, with 9 bases between the two ends. This CDR3 comprises 14 residues. In germline, CDR1 is MDHEN, CDR2 SYDVKM. In DNA form, the CDR3 reads TGTGCCAGCAGTTTTTTCCCTAGCAAAAACATTCAGTACTTC. It is translated as CASSFFPSKNIQYF.

There are a few counts of this clone. The V call is TRBV2, the J call TRBJ1-4; a possible D gene is TRBD1 (5 bases). CDR3 length: 14 amino acids. Germline values: CDR1 SNHLY, CDR2 FYNNEI. V was trimmed by 6 bases and J by 6 bases, leaving 14 bases between them. Here the CDR3 reads CASRSRARDEKLFF. CDR3 sequence (DNA): TGTGCCAGCAGGAGCAGGGCCAGGGATGAAAAACTGTTTTTT. Supplemented by reference TRBV2 and TRBJ1-4, the full variable domain reads EPEVTQTPSHQVTQMGQEVILRCVPISNHLYFYWYRQILGQKVEFLVSFYNNEISEKSEIFDDQFSVERPDGSNFTLKIRSTKLEDSAMYFCASRSRARDEKLFFGSGTQLSVL.

The chain employs TRBV7-7 and TRBJ2-2; D gene unclear. V lost 6 bases and J lost 8, with 10 bases in between. The CDR3 has 12 residues. The germline V gene has CDR1 SSHAT and CDR2 FNYEAQ (reference sequence). The CDR3 loop is CASSSPGGELFF. The CDR3, as DNA: TGTGCCAGCAGTTCCCCCGGAGGGGAGCTGTTTTTT.

This sequence joins TRBV19 and TRBJ2-4, with D perhaps matching TRBD2 (5 bases). The germline V and J ends were trimmed by 3 bases and 3 bases, with 12 bases remaining between them. CDR3 length: 15 residues. Per germline, CDR1 LNHDA and CDR2 SQIVND (reference sequence). CDR3 region: CASSIGGQLKNIQYF. DNA of the CDR3: TGTGCCAGTAGTATTGGCGGGCAGCTCAAAAACATTCAGTACTTC.

This clone is a singleton in its sample. The chain employs TRBV27 and TRBJ1-4; D is possibly TRBD1 (5 bases). Trimming removed 3 bases at V and 3 bases at J, with 8 bases between. This CDR3 contains 14 residues. The germline V gene encodes CDR1 MNHEY and CDR2 SMNVEV (reference sequence). CDR3 coding DNA: TGTGCCAGCAGTTTGGGACGGCCTAATGAAAAACTGTTTTTT. Translating it yields CASSLGRPNEKLFF. Variable domain in full (rest from reference TRBV27 and TRBJ1-4): EAQVTQNPRYLITVTGKKLTVTCSQNMNHEYMSWYRQDPGLGLRQIYYSMNVEVTDKGDVPEGYKVSRKEKRNFPLILESPSPNQTSLYFCASSLGRPNEKLFFGSGTQLSVL.

This chain links TRBV6-1 with TRBJ1-3; no clear D gene. Trimming stripped 0 bases from V and 2 bases from J, with 11 bases between. This CDR3 is 16 amino acids long. Germline V gives CDR1 MNHNS, CDR2 SASEGT. In DNA form, the CDR3 reads TGTGCCAGCAGTGAAGCTTGGCGGAGGCCTGGAAACACCATATATTTT. It specifies CASSEAWRRPGNTIYF.

V is TRBV5-4 and J is TRBJ2-5; no clear D. The germline V gene encodes CDR1 SGHNT and CDR2 YYREEE (reference sequence). V lost 0 bases, J lost 5 bases, and 11 bases lay in between. This CDR3 has 14 residues. The CDR3 DNA reads as TGTGCCAGCAGCTTGGCCCCAGTTTTTGAGACCCAGTACTTC. It translates to CASSLAPVFETQYF.

This sequence joins TRBV4-2 and TRBJ2-3; 13 bases line up with TRBD2. The CDR3 length is 17 residues. Looked up from germline, CDR1 is LGHNA and CDR2 is YNFKEQ. V lost 5 bases and J lost 0; bases outside the gene matches: 5. The CDR3 sequence: CASSARTSGGSTDTQYF. The CDR3 DNA reads as TGTGCCAGCAGCGCCCGGACTAGCGGGGGAAGCACAGATACGCAGTATTTT.

The V and J genes are TRBV4-3 and TRBJ2-3; D is unclear. This CDR3 contains 15 residues. Germline values: CDR1 LGHNA, CDR2 YSLEER. V was cut by 0 bases and J by 5 bases, with 12 bases left in between. The CDR3 DNA is TGCGCCAGCAGCCAAGACCCACTGATTCGAGATACGCAGTATTTT. This translates into CASSQDPLIRDTQYF.

The chain combines TRBV4-3 with TRBJ2-7; D remains unclear. Germline CDR1 and CDR2: LGHNA and YSLEER. The V gene lost 0 bases and the J gene lost 2 bases, with 11 bases spanning the gap. The CDR3 sequence is 15 residues long. The CDR3 sequence: CASSQESARAYEQYF. For the CDR3, the DNA is TGCGCCAGCAGCCAAGAGTCGGCTAGAGCCTACGAGCAGTACTTC.

This clone was recorded once. The chain is built from TRBV29-1 and TRBJ2-6; D possibly uses TRBD1 or TRBD2 (5 bases each). The CDR3 is 17 residues long. V was clipped by 3 bases and J by 0 bases, with 15 bases between them. Germline V gene lookup returns CDR1 SQVTM and CDR2 ANQGSEA. The CDR3 is CSVEGPPESSGANVLTF. The CDR3 DNA sequence: TGCAGCGTTGAGGGACCACCCGAGAGCTCTGGGGCCAACGTCCTGACTTTC. Supplemented by reference TRBV29-1 and TRBJ2-6, the full variable domain reads SAVISQKPSRDICQRGTSLTIQCQVDSQVTMMFWYRQQPGQSLTLIATANQGSEATYESGFVIDKFPISRPNLTFSTLTVSNMSPEDSSIYLCSVEGPPESSGANVLTFGAGSRLTVL.

V is TRBV7-7 and J is TRBJ2-1; tentatively, D is TRBD1 or TRBD2 (5 bases each). V was trimmed by 6 bases and J by 9 bases, leaving 15 bases between them. Germline loops: CDR1 SSHAT, CDR2 FNYEAQ (reference sequence). The CDR3 sequence is 13 residues long. As DNA, the CDR3 is TGTGCCAGCAGTTCAGGGAGTTTAGCTGAGCAGTTCTTC. Protein: CASSSGSLAEQFF.

The chain uses TRBV7-2 and TRBJ2-7, with 9 bases lining up with TRBD1. Trimming at V came to 5 bases and at J to 2 bases, leaving 7 bases not matched to a gene. This CDR3 spans 15 amino acids. Germline V gene data show CDR1 as SGHTA and CDR2 as FQGNSA. CDR3 nucleotides: TGTGCCAGCAGCGAAGACAGGGGGAGAACCTACGAGCAGTACTTC. Amino acids: CASSEDRGRTYEQYF.